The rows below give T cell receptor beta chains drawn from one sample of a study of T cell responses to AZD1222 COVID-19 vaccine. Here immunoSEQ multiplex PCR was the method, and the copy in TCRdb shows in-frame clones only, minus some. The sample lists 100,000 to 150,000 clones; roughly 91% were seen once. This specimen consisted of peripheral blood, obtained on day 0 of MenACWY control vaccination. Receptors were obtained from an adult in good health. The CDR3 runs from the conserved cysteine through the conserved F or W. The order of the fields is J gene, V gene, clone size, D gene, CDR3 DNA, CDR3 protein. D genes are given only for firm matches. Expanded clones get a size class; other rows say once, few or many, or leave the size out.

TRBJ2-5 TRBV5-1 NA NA TGCGCCAGCAGCGGCCAGGGCCAGGGAGTAGAGACCCAGTACTTC CASSGQGQGVETQYF
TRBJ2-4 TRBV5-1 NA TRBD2 TGCGCCAGCAGCTTAGGCAGGGAGGGGCTTCGTACATACTTC CASSLGREGLRTYF
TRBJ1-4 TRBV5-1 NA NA TGCGCCAGCAGTCCAACAGGTCTTGCAACTAATGAAAAACTGTTTTTT CASSPTGLATNEKLFF
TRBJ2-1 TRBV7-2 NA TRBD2 TGTGCCAGCAGCCCATCTACTAGCGGATTATATGAGCAGTTCTTC CASSPSTSGLYEQFF
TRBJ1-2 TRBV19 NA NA TGTGCCAGTACCTCCCCCCCGGCGGCAGGGGCCTATGGCTACACCTTC CASTSPPAAGAYGYTF
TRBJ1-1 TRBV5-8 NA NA TGTGCCAGCAGCCGGACAGTCATGAACACTGAAGCTTTCTTT CASSRTVMNTEAFF
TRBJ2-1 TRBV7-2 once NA TGTGCCAGCAGCTTAGAACTGCATTACTCCTACAATGAGCAGTTCTTC CASSLELHYSYNEQFF
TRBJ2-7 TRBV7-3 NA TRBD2 TGTGCCAGCAGTCCGACTAGCGCCTCCTACGAGCAGTACTTC CASSPTSASYEQYF
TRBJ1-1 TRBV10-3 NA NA TGTGCCATCGGCCGGGCCAGGGGAAATTTCAACACTGAAGCTTTCTTT CAIGRARGNFNTEAFF
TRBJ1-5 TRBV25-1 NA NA TGTGCCAGCAACCGGGGTCAGCCCCAGCATTTT CASNRGQPQHF
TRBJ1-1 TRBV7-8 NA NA TGTGCCAGCAGCTTGTACACTGAAGCTTTCTTT CASSLYTEAFF
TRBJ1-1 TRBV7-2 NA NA TGTGCCAGCAGCTTAGGAACAGCGAACACTGAAGCTTTCTTT CASSLGTANTEAFF
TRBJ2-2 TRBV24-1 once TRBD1 TGTGCCACCCAAGGATGGACAGGGGCGACCGGGGAGCTGTTTTTT CATQGWTGATGELFF
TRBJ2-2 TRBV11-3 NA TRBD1 TGTGCCAGCAGCTTAGATGGGCAGGGGGTCACCGGGGAGCTGTTTTTT CASSLDGQGVTGELFF
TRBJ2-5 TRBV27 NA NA TGTGCCAGCAGTTTGCAGGGTCGAGAGACCCAGTACTTC CASSLQGRETQYF
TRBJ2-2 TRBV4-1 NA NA TGCGCCAGCAGCCAAGAAGACACCGGGGAGCTGTTTTTT CASSQEDTGELFF
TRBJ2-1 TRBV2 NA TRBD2 TGTGCCAGCAGTGAGGAGGGGGGCGGGAGGAAGAATGAGCAGTTCTTC CASSEEGGGRKNEQFF
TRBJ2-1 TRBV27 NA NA TGTGCCAGCAGTCCTCGGGGAGGGACATACAATGAGCAGTTCTTC CASSPRGGTYNEQFF
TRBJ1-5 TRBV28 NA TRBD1 TGTGCCAGCAGTCCGACCGCGACAGGGGACAATCAGCCCCAGCATTTT CASSPTATGDNQPQHF
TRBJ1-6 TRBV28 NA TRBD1 TGTGCCAGCAGTTTAATGCAGGGGGCTTTGACACCCCTCCACTTT CASSLMQGALTPLHF
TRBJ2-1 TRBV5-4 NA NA TGTGCCAGCAGCACCCCCGACAGATACGAGCAGTTCTTC CASSTPDRYEQFF
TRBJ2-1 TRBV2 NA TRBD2 TGTGCCAGCAGTGAAGCGCGTCTAGCGGTCGGGTACAATGAGCAGTTCTTC CASSEARLAVGYNEQFF
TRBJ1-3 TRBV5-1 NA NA TGCGCCAGCAGCTTGGAAGGGGGCTCTGGAAACACCATATATTTT CASSLEGGSGNTIYF
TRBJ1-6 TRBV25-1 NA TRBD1 TGTGCCAGCAGTGGACAGGGACCGAATTCACCCCTCCACTTT CASSGQGPNSPLHF
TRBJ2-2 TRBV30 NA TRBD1 TGTGCCTGGAGTGACCAGGACAGGGACACCGGGGAGCTGTTTTTT CAWSDQDRDTGELFF
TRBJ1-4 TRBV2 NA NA TGTGCCAGCATTTTCAAGCCAACTAATGAAAAACTGTTTTTT CASIFKPTNEKLFF
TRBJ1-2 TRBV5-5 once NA TGTGCCAGCAGCTTGGCCTGGCAGATAGATGGCTACACCTTC CASSLAWQIDGYTF
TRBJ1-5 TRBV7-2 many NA TGTGCCAGCAGCTTTATGGTGGGTAGCAATCAGCCCCAGCATTTT CASSFMVGSNQPQHF
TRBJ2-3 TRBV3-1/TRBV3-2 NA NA TGTGCCAGCAGCCAAGCGGGATCTAGCACAGATACGCAGTATTTT CASSQAGSSTDTQYF
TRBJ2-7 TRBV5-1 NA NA TGCGCCAGCAGCTTGGGTTTAGCGACTACCTGGGAGCAGTACTTC CASSLGLATTWEQYF
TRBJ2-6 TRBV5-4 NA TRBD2 TGTGCCAGCAGCTTGAAGGGAGGGCTTGGGGCCAACGTCCTGACTTTC CASSLKGGLGANVLTF
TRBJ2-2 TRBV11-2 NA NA TGTGCCAGCAGCTCCGGTGGGTGGGCCGGGGAGCTGTTTTTT CASSSGGWAGELFF
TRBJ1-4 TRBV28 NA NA TGTGCCAGCATAACAGGGCGGGGAGGTGAAAAACTGTTTTTT CASITGRGGEKLFF
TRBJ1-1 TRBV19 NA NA TGTGCCAGTAGTATAAACACTGAAGCTTTCTTT CASSINTEAFF
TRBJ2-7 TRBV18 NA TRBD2 TGTGCCAGCTCACCGCGTCCAGGGCGGGTTCGGCGGGAGATCTACGAGCAGTACTTC CASSPRPGRVRREIYEQYF
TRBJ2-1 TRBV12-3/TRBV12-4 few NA TGTGCCAGCAAGCTGGGAGATGAGCAGTTCTTC CASKLGDEQFF
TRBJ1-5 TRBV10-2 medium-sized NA TGCGCCAGCGGCAATCAGCCCCAGCATTTT CASGNQPQHF
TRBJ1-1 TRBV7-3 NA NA TGTGCCAGCAGCTCCAAGGTGAACACTGAAGCTTTCTTT CASSSKVNTEAFF
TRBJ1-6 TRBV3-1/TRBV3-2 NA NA TGTGCCAGCAGCCAAGGGAGACGTTTGGGTAATTCACCCCTCCACTTT CASSQGRRLGNSPLHF
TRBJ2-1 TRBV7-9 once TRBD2 TGTGCCAGCAGCCCCCGCTCTGCTAGCGGTTACAATGAGCAGTTCTTC CASSPRSASGYNEQFF
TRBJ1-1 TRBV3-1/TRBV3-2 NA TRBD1 TGTGCCAGCAGCCCCAAGACAGGGGTGACTGAAGCTTTCTTT CASSPKTGVTEAFF
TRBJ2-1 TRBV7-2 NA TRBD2 TGTGCCAGCAGCCCGGGACTAGAAAGGTACAATGAGCAGTTCTTC CASSPGLERYNEQFF
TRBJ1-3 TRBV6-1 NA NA TGTGCCAGCAGTGACAGGGGAAGAAACACCATATATTTT CASSDRGRNTIYF
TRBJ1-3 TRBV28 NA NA TGTGCCAGCAGAAACCAGGGCTCTGGAAACACCATATATTTT CASRNQGSGNTIYF
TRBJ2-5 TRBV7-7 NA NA TGTGCCAGCAGCTTCCACTGCGGGGAACCGTCGGAGACCCAGTACTTC CASSFHCGEPSETQYF